This T cell receptor beta chain was documented in a study of shared clonotypes between healthy human individuals. Looking at the study overall: The cohort had two women and a few men, ages 18 to 49.

The study, taken as a whole, reports: Non-shared clonotypes displayed generation probabilities falling below those of clonotypes present in all four donors.

This clone was recorded once. Its antigen is unidentified. The V gene lost 5 bases and the J gene lost 2 bases, with 7 bases spanning the gap. There are 12 residues in the CDR3. Germline V gene data show CDR1 as SGHTA and CDR2 as FQGNSA. Deep-level settings were used for running the assay. Produced via immunoSEQ multiplex PCR; TCRdb's table is partial and in-frame only. Of 2 million to 2.5 million clones listed, 93% are singletons. Each of the donors was a healthy adult who was HIV-negative and had not had a recent acute infection or vaccination. The TCR comes from a man younger than 30 in good health. Some clones in this sample may be carry-over from other donors' samples. Sequenced material: naive CD4+ T cells from PBMCs. Subset defined: CD45RA+ positively selected. The rearrangement uses TRBV7-2 and TRBJ2-7, with D uncertain. In DNA, the CDR3 is TGTGCCAGCAGCCAACTCCCCTACGAGCAGTACTTC. As protein: CASSQLPYEQYF.